One sample yielded the 4 T cell receptor beta chains listed below, sequenced in a study of blood T cell repertoires in COVID-19. Data came from immunoSEQ multiplex PCR; TCRdb stores just in-frame clones and leaves some out. The sample records over 100,000 clones, around 90% being singletons. What was sequenced was peripheral blood. These receptors originate from a human donor in a cohort sampled during active COVID-19.

The rearrangement uses TRBV16 and TRBJ1-5, with 7 bases identical to TRBD1. The CDR3 has 15 amino acids. Losses at the gene ends were 2 bases for V and 0 bases for J; bases not matched to a gene: 1. The germline gives CDR1 KGHSY, CDR2 FQNENV. The CDR3 protein is CASSQGTDSNQPQHF. For the CDR3, the DNA is TGTGCCAGCAGCCAAGGGACAGATAGCAATCAGCCCCAGCATTTT.

V is TRBV6-2 or TRBV6-3 and J is TRBJ2-7; TRBD1 aligns across 7 bases. V gave up 2 bases and J gave up 7 bases; unmatched junction bases: 5. The germline V gene encodes CDR1 MNHEY and CDR2 SVGEGT. The CDR3 extends over 13 amino acids. CDR3 loop: CASSYDRAGEQYF. The CDR3 DNA reads as TGTGCCAGCAGTTACGACAGGGCAGGGGAGCAGTACTTC.

The V and J genes are TRBV6-2 or TRBV6-3 and TRBJ1-1; no reliable D call. Germline V gene sequence: CDR1 MNHEY, CDR2 SVGEGT. This CDR3 is 13 amino acids long. V lost 5 bases and J 3 bases, leaving 10 bases between the germline ends. The CDR3 sequence is CASSDYSYTEAFF. The CDR3 bases are TGTGCCAGCAGTGACTACAGTTACACTGAAGCTTTCTTT.

As DNA, the CDR3 is TGTGCCAGCAGCCCTAGGCCCTACGAGCAGTACTTC. The encoded protein is CASSPRPYEQYF. The V and J genes are TRBV5-5 and TRBJ2-7; D is unclear. Looked up from germline, CDR1 is SGHKS and CDR2 is YYEKEE (reference sequence). V lost 4 bases and J 2 bases, leaving 7 bases between the germline ends. The CDR3 contains 12 residues.